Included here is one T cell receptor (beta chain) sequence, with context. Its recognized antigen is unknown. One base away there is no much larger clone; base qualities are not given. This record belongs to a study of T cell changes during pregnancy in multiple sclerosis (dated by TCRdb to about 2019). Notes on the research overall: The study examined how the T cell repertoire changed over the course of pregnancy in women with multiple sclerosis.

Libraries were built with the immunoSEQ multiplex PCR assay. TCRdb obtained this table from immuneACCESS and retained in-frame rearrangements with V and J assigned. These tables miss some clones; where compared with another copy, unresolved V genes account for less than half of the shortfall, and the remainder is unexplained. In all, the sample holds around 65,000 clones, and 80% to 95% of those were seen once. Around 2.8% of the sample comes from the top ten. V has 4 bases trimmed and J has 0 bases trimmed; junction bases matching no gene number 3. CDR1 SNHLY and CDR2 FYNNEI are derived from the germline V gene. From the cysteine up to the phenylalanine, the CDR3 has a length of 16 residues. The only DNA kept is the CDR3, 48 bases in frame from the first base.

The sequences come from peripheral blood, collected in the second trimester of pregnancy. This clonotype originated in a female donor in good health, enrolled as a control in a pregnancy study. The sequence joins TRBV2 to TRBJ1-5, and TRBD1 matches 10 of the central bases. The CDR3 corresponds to CASSVGQGVSNQPQHF. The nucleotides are TGTGCCAGCAGTGTAGGACAGGGGGTTAGCAATCAGCCCCAGCATTTT.